This T cell receptor (beta chain) was documented in a study of blood T cell repertoires in COVID-19. Study as a whole: Samples representing acute and convalescent COVID-19 were sourced from the United States, Italy and Spain.

Generated by immunoSEQ multiplex PCR, the TCRdb table keeps only in-frame clones and is missing some. The sample shows about 80,000 clones, about 83% of them seen only once. This CDR3 spans 13 amino acids. Germline CDR1 reads GTSNPN; CDR2 reads SVGIG (reference sequence). The V segment lost 1 base and the J segment 4 bases; nucleotides outside the gene matches: 3. J is TRBJ2-5 and V is TRBV30, with 7 bases identical to TRBD2. Sequenced: peripheral blood. The sequence was collected from a man older than 75 with active or convalescent COVID-19. CDR3 amino acids: CAWSGGGGETQYF. Written as DNA, the CDR3 is TGTGCCTGGAGTGGTGGGGGGGGAGAGACCCAGTACTTC.